This T cell receptor (beta chain) was recorded in a study of blood T cell repertoires in COVID-19. Looking at the study overall: The samples span acute and convalescent COVID-19 from the United States, Italy and Spain.

Original analysis: Scientists estimated how many nucleated cells there were by amplifying reference gene primers. Here immunoSEQ multiplex PCR was the method, and the copy in TCRdb shows in-frame clones only, minus some. Clone size and V and J calls were adopted from that table, with D and trimming inferred from the DNA. The sample carries over 250,000 clones, about 89% recorded once. Germline V gene lookup returns CDR1 DFQATT and CDR2 SNEGSKA (reference sequence). There are 10 residues in the CDR3. V lost 3 bases and J lost 9, with 9 bases in between. V usage is TRBV20-1 and J usage is TRBJ2-7, with D hard to call. This clonotype was obtained from a man aged 40-55 years who had recovered from COVID-19. The sample taken for sequencing was peripheral blood. The CDR3 DNA reads as TGCAGTGCTAGGGCGGTTGTGCAGTACTTC. This encodes CSARAVVQYF.